This TCR beta chain was recovered during a study of immune heterogeneity within non-small cell lung tumors. The overall study: The tumor set comprised a few squamous cell carcinomas and 9 to 10 non-squamous carcinomas (plus 1 not otherwise specified).

This CDR3 has 14 residues. Deletions cut 8 bases from V and 2 bases from J, with 13 bases between. Amplification of TCR beta CDR3 was performed by multiplex PCR with 32 V and 13 J primers. TCRdb processed the multiplex PCR reads anew with MiXCR; each CDR3 protein has one entry. Seen here are over 8,000 distinct CDR3 sequences, 15% to 20% observed once, and the top ten hold over 3.5%. This clonotype was picked up many times. The antigen is undetermined. Study results and limitations: Comparison across individual patients showed largely distinct high-frequency T-cell receptor beta clonotypes. There were identical dominant CDR3 beta clonotypes recurring across tumor sites within a patient, together with site-unique high-frequency clones.

The starting template was genomic DNA from bulk tumor, about 600 ng per sample. Biopsy collection occurred during surgery, with several far-apart biopsies per primary tumor. It was patients with untreated, newly diagnosed non-small cell lung cancer who underwent curative surgery. Sample donors consisted of newly diagnosed non-small cell lung cancer patients who were undergoing surgery with curative intent. Sequencing was carried out using lung tumor tissue. V usage is TRBV12-3 or TRBV12-4 and J usage is TRBJ2-4, with D tentatively TRBD1 (6 bases). This receptor was obtained from a man aged 35 to 55 with non-small cell lung cancer. For the CDR3, the DNA is TGTGCCAGCTACCTAGGGGGTTCCAAAAACATTCAGTACTTC. This translates into CASYLGGSKNIQYF.